Described below is a single T cell receptor beta chain sequence and its context. The CDR3 loop spans 17 amino acids. V gave up 3 bases and J gave up 3 bases, with 21 bases separating them. Germline lookup yields CDR1 SGHTS and CDR2 YDEGEE. A primer in the constant region served to generate TCR beta cDNA from roughly 450 ng of total RNA. Investigators got TCR beta libraries out of three nested multiplex PCR rounds, done with slightly modified ARM-PCR. In the first two PCR rounds, TRBV1-TRBV30 forward primers were paired with a C-beta reverse primer, and each round lasted roughly 9 cycles. TCRdb passed the multiplex PCR reads through MiXCR, listing each CDR3 protein once. In the table there are 320,000 or so distinct CDR3 sequences, 65% of which are singletons. These data come from a study of tumor-infiltrating lymphocytes in primary liver carcinoma. Study-wide background: Per sample, productive TCRbeta reads numbered roughly 3.5 to 7.13 million, similar across tissue types.

The blood RNA (from unsorted whole blood) was obtained, and germline DNA was also extracted. Sequenced input: peripheral blood. This TCR derives from a man in his forties or fifties with primary liver carcinoma and hepatitis B virus infection. The V gene is TRBV5-8, the J gene TRBJ1-1; the D is unclear. The CDR3 DNA reads TGTGCCAGCAGCTCTGGGATTAAAAAGGTTTTGGACACTGAAGCTTTCTTT. Translation gives CASSSGIKKVLDTEAFF.